The rows below give T cell receptor beta chains drawn from one sample of a study of cytomegalovirus exposure and HLA in healthy donors. Libraries were prepared by immunoSEQ multiplex PCR; TCRdb keeps only in-frame clonotypes and omits some of them. The sample lists roughly 150,000 clones; about 80% were seen once. The sequenced sample was PBMCs. The origin of the receptors is a man aged 25 to 40 in good health and CMV-seronegative. Both conserved end residues are part of each CDR3. The order of the fields is clone size, V gene, D gene, J gene, CDR3 DNA, CDR3 protein. A D gene is named only where the DNA matches it firmly. Not every row has a clone size; where given, it reads once, few, many or a size class.

>-|TRBV7-9|-|TRBJ2-7
TGTGCCAGCAGCTTCAGCAGGGCGTCCTACGAGCAGTACTTC
CASSFSRASYEQYF
>-|TRBV5-1|TRBD1|TRBJ1-2
TGCGCCAGCAGCCAAGAGGGACAGGGTGATGGCTACACCTTC
CASSQEGQGDGYTF
>-|TRBV7-2|-|TRBJ2-3
TGTGCCAGCAGCCGAGGAGGGAGCACAGATACGCAGTATTTT
CASSRGGSTDTQYF
>-|TRBV28|TRBD1|TRBJ2-7
TGTGCCAGCAGTTCGGGACAGGGGATCCGCGAGCAGTACTTC
CASSSGQGIREQYF
>-|TRBV30|-|TRBJ1-1
TGTGCCTGGAGTGCCTTTTCAGGGAACACTGAAGCTTTCTTT
CAWSAFSGNTEAFF
>-|TRBV15|TRBD2|TRBJ2-5
TGTGCCACCAGCAGAGCGCGGGGGACTTACTTGGGAGAGACCCAGTACTTC
CATSRARGTYLGETQYF
>-|TRBV30|TRBD2|TRBJ2-2
TGTGCCTGGAGACTAGCGGGTAACACCGGGGAGCTGTTTTTT
CAWRLAGNTGELFF
>few|TRBV6-5|TRBD2|TRBJ2-7
TGTGCCAGCAGTTGGGAGGGACGGCCGGGCAAGCAGTACTTC
CASSWEGRPGKQYF
>-|TRBV5-4|TRBD1|TRBJ2-1
TGTGCCAGCAGCCCCGGGACAGACAATGAGCAGTTCTTC
CASSPGTDNEQFF
>-|TRBV4-1|TRBD1|TRBJ2-7
TGCGCCAGCAGCCAGCCAGGGGGCGGGTACGAGCAGTACTTC
CASSQPGGGYEQYF
>-|TRBV19|TRBD2|TRBJ2-4
TGTGCCAGTAGTATAGAGGCGGGGGTAGCCAAAAACATTCAGTACTTC
CASSIEAGVAKNIQYF
>-|TRBV10-1|-|TRBJ1-4
TGCGCCAGCAGTGAGGCGGGTGCCGGGGTTGAAAAACTGTTTTTT
CASSEAGAGVEKLFF
>-|TRBV5-1|-|TRBJ2-3
TGCGCCAGCAGCTTGGGGAATTGGGCCGGAGATACGCAGTATTTT
CASSLGNWAGDTQYF